Included here is one T cell receptor beta chain sequence, with context. The sample belongs to a study of blood T cell repertoires in COVID-19. Overall study: The United States, Italy and Spain provided the acute and convalescent COVID-19 samples. PBMCs, B-cell-depleted T cells, or T cells were the source of the cDNA or gDNA that made up the material.

CDR1 MNHNS and CDR2 SASEGT come from the germline V gene. The CDR3 totals 15 residues. The germline V and J ends were trimmed by 0 bases and 2 bases, with 8 bases remaining between them. In the original processing: Reference gene primers were amplified, and this amplification served to estimate nucleated cell counts. The table came from immunoSEQ multiplex PCR; TCRdb's copy has only in-frame clones and leaves some out. V and J calls plus clone size are reproduced from that table; the DNA served to infer D and trimming. The sample holds 15,000 to 20,000 clones, 70% to 90% seen once. This chain connects TRBV6-1 to TRBJ1-5; D unresolved. This receptor was taken from a human donor with active COVID-19. The donor label of this sample is uncertain. Sequencing used peripheral blood. Here the CDR3 DNA reads TGTGCCAGCAGTGAAGCTGAGGAGGGCAATCAGCCCCAGCATTTT. It is translated as CASSEAEEGNQPQHF.